Listed here are 12 T cell receptor beta chains from one sample, sequenced in a study of blood T cell repertoires in COVID-19. This table comes from immunoSEQ multiplex PCR, and its TCRdb copy is limited to in-frame clones, with some not included. The table has over 250,000 clones, about 89% seen once. The sample comprised PBMCs or T cells enriched from blood (not recorded which). Every receptor here comes from a woman under 30 who had recovered from COVID-19.

The J gene is TRBJ2-3, the V gene TRBV7-3, with TRBD2 matching 12 bases. The germline V gene has CDR1 SGHTA and CDR2 FQGTGA. The CDR3 is made up of 16 amino acids. The V gene end was trimmed by 4 bases and the J gene end by 0 bases; junction bases not matched to a gene: 2. CDR3 residues: CASSYGTSGSTDTQYF. CDR3 nucleotide sequence: TGTGCCAGCAGCTATGGGACTAGCGGGAGCACAGATACGCAGTATTTT. The full variable domain, its missing parts supplied by reference TRBV7-3 and TRBJ2-3, is GAGVSQTPSNKVTEKGKYVELRCDPISGHTALYWYRQSLGQGPEFLIYFQGTGAADDSGLPNDRFFAVRPEGSVSTLKIQRTERGDSAVYLCASSYGTSGSTDTQYFGPGTRLTVL.

The chain employs TRBV27 and TRBJ2-2; TRBD2 matches at 10 bases. Germline V gives CDR1 MNHEY, CDR2 SMNVEV (reference sequence). V shed 5 bases and J 9 bases; nucleotides not matched to a gene: 18. This CDR3 is built from 18 residues. The CDR3 DNA sequence: TGTGCCAGCAGTCCTCTTTTAAGCGGGAGGGCCAATAATAGGGAGCTGTTTTTT. Translation gives CASSPLLSGRANNRELFF.

CDR3 bases: TGTGCCAGCAGTGGGGGACAGGTTGTTCCTGAAGCTTTCTTT. Protein: CASSGGQVVPEAFF. The chain is built from TRBV25-1 and TRBJ1-1; 8 nucleotides align to TRBD1. The CDR3 loop spans 14 amino acids. V lost 4 bases, J lost 6 bases, and 7 bases stayed unmatched. Germline assignment: CDR1 MGHDK and CDR2 SYGVNS.

V gene TRBV18 combines with J gene TRBJ2-7, with D hard to call. The CDR3 extends over 14 amino acids. CDR1 and CDR2 from the germline V gene are KGHSH and LQKENI. Trimming stripped 2 bases from V and 3 bases from J, with 11 bases between. CDR3 sequence (DNA): TGTGCCAGCTCACCAGGGCAGGATTTCTACGAGCAGTACTTC. Translation: CASSPGQDFYEQYF.

In DNA form, the CDR3 reads TGCAGCGTTTCAGTGACTGAAGCTTTCTTT. It yields the protein CSVSVTEAFF. The gene calls are TRBV29-1 and TRBJ1-1, with D unresolved. V shed 5 bases and J shed 5 bases, with 6 bases lying between them. This CDR3 has 10 residues. CDR1 is SQVTM and CDR2 is ANQGSEA in the germline V gene.

The chain links TRBV11-3 to TRBJ1-3, with a possible D match to TRBD1 (6 bases). Looked up from germline, CDR1 is SGHNT and CDR2 is YENEEA. The CDR3 is 15 residues long. V lost 2 bases and J 2 bases, leaving 10 bases between the germline ends. CDR3 bases: TGTGCCAGCAGCTTACAACAGGGCACTGGAAACACCATATATTTT. It specifies CASSLQQGTGNTIYF.

The V gene is TRBV5-6, the J gene TRBJ1-5, with D unclear. The germline V gene encodes CDR1 SGHDT and CDR2 YYEEEE. The CDR3 loop spans 14 amino acids. Between the trimmed V and J ends, which lost 0 bases and 4 bases, there was a span of 8 bases. The CDR3 loop reads CASSLGRRNQPQHF. In DNA, the CDR3 is TGTGCCAGCAGCTTGGGAAGGAGGAATCAGCCCCAGCATTTT.

V usage is TRBV9 and J usage is TRBJ2-1, with TRBD2 matching over 7 bases. In germline, CDR1 is SGDLS, CDR2 YYNGEE. This CDR3 has 18 residues. V was pared by 2 bases and J by 0 bases, with 11 bases of the junction left unmatched. CDR3 DNA sequence: TGTGCCAGCAGCGTTGGACTAGTTGGGGCAAGCTCCTACAATGAGCAGTTCTTC. Translation gives CASSVGLVGASSYNEQFF.

This clone has a handful of counts. CDR3 region: CASSPQDRVEQPQHF. CDR3 sequence (DNA): TGCGCCAGCAGCCCCCAGGACAGGGTAGAACAGCCCCAGCATTTT. This rearrangement joins TRBV5-1 to TRBJ1-5; 8 bases agree with TRBD1. Trimming removed 4 bases from V and 7 bases from J; junction bases left unmatched: 10. This CDR3 is 15 amino acids long. Germline CDR1 is SGHRS and CDR2 is YFSETQ.

V and J are TRBV6-1 and TRBJ2-7; TRBD2 matches 8 bases. The length of the CDR3 is 15 residues. Per the germline V gene, CDR1 is MNHNS and CDR2 is SASEGT. V lost 2 bases to trimming and J lost 1 base; unmatched junction nucleotides: 4. CDR3 loop: CASSEWASGSYEQYF. DNA for the CDR3: TGTGCCAGCAGTGAATGGGCTAGCGGGTCCTACGAGCAGTACTTC.

The chain employs TRBV7-9 and TRBJ1-1; TRBD1 agrees at 7 bases. V gave up 1 base and J gave up 6 bases; unmatched junction bases: 5. This CDR3 comprises 14 residues. Per germline, CDR1 SEHNR and CDR2 FQNEAQ (reference sequence). DNA of the CDR3: TGTGCCAGCAGCTTAGTTGGAGGGGGCTCTGAAGCTTTCTTT. Its protein product is CASSLVGGGSEAFF.

The CDR3 protein is CASSLAGATYEQYF. The CDR3 coding sequence is TGCGCCAGCAGTCTGGCGGGGGCAACCTACGAGCAGTACTTC. The chain employs TRBV5-1 and TRBJ2-7; D possibly corresponds to TRBD2 (7 bases). This CDR3 has 14 residues. V lost 5 bases, J lost 2 bases, and 14 bases lay in between. Germline V gives CDR1 SGHRS, CDR2 YFSETQ.